Each of the 10 T cell receptor beta chains below was sequenced from the same sample in a study of T cells in Graves' hyperthyroidism and ophthalmopathy. TCR beta CDR3 regions were amplified from RNA transcripts. The HTBI set primed first-round TCR CDR3 RT-PCR. TCRdb passed the multiplex PCR reads through MiXCR, listing each CDR3 protein once. The sample shows under 600,000 distinct CDR3 sequences, around 15% of them seen only once. What was sequenced was blood. The origin of the receptors is a woman aged 40-49 years with Graves' ophthalmopathy.

This sequence joins TRBV4-1 and TRBJ2-5; weak D call: TRBD1 (5 bases). CDR1 and CDR2 from the germline V gene are MGHRA and YSYEKL. Trimming cost V 1 base and J 1 base, with 10 bases left between them. The CDR3 is made up of 15 amino acids. CDR3 residues: CASSQVGRAQETQYF. The DNA for the CDR3 is TGCGCCAGCAGCCAAGTAGGCAGGGCCCAAGAGACCCAGTACTTC.

The chain links TRBV19 to TRBJ2-2; TRBD1 is a possible D gene (7 bases). Per germline, CDR1 LNHDA and CDR2 SQIVND (reference sequence). The length of the CDR3 is 16 residues. The V and J ends lost 3 bases and 0 bases respectively, with 11 bases between them. The DNA for the CDR3 is TGTGCCAGTAGTATTCAGGGGGGTCCGAACACCGGGGAGCTGTTTTTT. It yields the protein CASSIQGGPNTGELFF.

This clonotype was seen repeatedly, ten times or more. The chain couples TRBV9 to TRBJ2-1; 8 nucleotides line up with TRBD1. Germline loops: CDR1 SGDLS, CDR2 YYNGEE. V was pared by 0 bases and J by 5 bases, with 7 bases of the junction left unmatched. CDR3 size: 16 residues. The CDR3 loop reads CASSVGQGNINNEQFF. The CDR3 coding sequence is TGTGCCAGCAGCGTAGGACAGGGGAATATCAACAATGAGCAGTTCTTC.

This clonotype was found many times. The chain joins TRBV3-1 to TRBJ2-1, with a possible D match to TRBD2 (6 bases). The CDR3 sequence is 15 residues long. Germline V lookup: CDR1 LGHDT, CDR2 YNNKEL (reference sequence). Trimming pared 4 bases from V and 4 bases from J, leaving 14 bases between. DNA of the CDR3: TGTGCCAGCAGCCTAGACGGGGGAGATTACAATGAGCAGTTCTTC. It is translated as CASSLDGGDYNEQFF.

This clonotype was counted ten times or more. The chain employs TRBV18 and TRBJ2-5; D gene uncertain. Germline loops: CDR1 KGHSH, CDR2 LQKENI. There are 13 residues in the CDR3. V lost 0 bases and J lost 5, with 7 bases in between. CDR3 in amino acids: CASSPPGSETQYF. The DNA for the CDR3 is TGTGCCAGCTCACCACCCGGGTCGGAGACCCAGTACTTC.

This chain joins TRBV11-3 and TRBJ2-1, with 11 bases matching TRBD2. CDR1 SGHNT and CDR2 YENEEA come from the germline V gene. V lost 2 bases to trimming and J lost 9 bases; unmatched junction nucleotides: 6. CDR3 length: 15 residues. The CDR3 region is CASSLQTSGTGEQFF. Written as DNA, the CDR3 is TGTGCCAGCAGCTTACAGACTAGCGGGACGGGTGAGCAGTTCTTC.

This clonotype was seen repeatedly, ten times or more. The V call is TRBV11-2, the J call TRBJ1-3, with D possibly being TRBD1 (6 bases). The CDR3 is made up of 20 amino acids. V was shortened by 7 bases and J by 2 bases, with 30 bases between the two germline ends. CDR1 is SGHAT and CDR2 is FQNNGV in the germline V gene. CDR3 loop: CASNNPRDTPTRRTGNTIYF. CDR3 in DNA: TGTGCCAGCAACAACCCCCGGGACACCCCCACGAGGAGAACTGGAAACACCATATATTTT.

At least ten counts were recorded for this clonotype. The V call is TRBV28, the J call TRBJ1-1, with D maybe TRBD1 (6 bases). V lost 6 bases to trimming and J lost 5 bases, with 16 bases between them. CDR1 and CDR2 from the germline V gene are MDHEN and SYDVKM. CDR3 size: 14 residues. The CDR3 nucleotides are TGTGCCAGCAGCGAAGGGGGGGCGCGTACTGAAGCTTTCTTT. It encodes CASSEGGARTEAFF.

This clonotype was found many times. This chain uses TRBV12-3 or TRBV12-4 with TRBJ1-1; the D is unclear. This CDR3 is 15 amino acids long. V lost 6 bases and J 0 bases, leaving 14 bases between the germline ends. CDR3 DNA sequence: TGTGCCAGCAGCCCTCTTGGGTCAATGAACACTGAAGCTTTCTTT. It translates to CASSPLGSMNTEAFF.

This clonotype was observed many times. The chain joins TRBV5-1 to TRBJ1-1; D not resolved. Between the trimmed V and J ends, which lost 4 bases and 3 bases, there was a span of 13 bases. Per the germline V gene, CDR1 is SGHRS and CDR2 is YFSETQ. This CDR3 is 14 amino acids long. The CDR3 loop reads CASSGRPGDTEAFF. The CDR3 DNA is TGCGCCAGCAGCGGACGGCCTGGGGACACTGAAGCTTTCTTT.